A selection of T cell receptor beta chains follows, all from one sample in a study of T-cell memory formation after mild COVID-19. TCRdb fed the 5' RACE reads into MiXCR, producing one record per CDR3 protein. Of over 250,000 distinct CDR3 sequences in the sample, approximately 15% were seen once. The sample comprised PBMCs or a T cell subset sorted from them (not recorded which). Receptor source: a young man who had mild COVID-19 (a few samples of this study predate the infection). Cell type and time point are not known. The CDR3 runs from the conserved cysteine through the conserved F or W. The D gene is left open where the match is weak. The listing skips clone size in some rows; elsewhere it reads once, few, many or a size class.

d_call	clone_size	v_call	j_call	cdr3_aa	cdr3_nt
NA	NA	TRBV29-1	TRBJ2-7	CSVEDLSTLSYEQYF	TGCAGCGTTGAAGATCTCTCGACACTGTCCTACGAGCAGTACTTC
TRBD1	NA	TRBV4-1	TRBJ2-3	CASSQGQGAYTQYF	TGCGCCAGCAGCCAAGGTCAGGGGGCTTATACGCAGTATTTT
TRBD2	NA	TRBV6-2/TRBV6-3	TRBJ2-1	CASSSPYGTLAPGGYNEQFF	TGTGCCAGCAGTTCCCCCTACGGGACCCTAGCGCCGGGGGGGTACAATGAGCAGTTCTTC
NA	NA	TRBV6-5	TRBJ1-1	CASSYSRQGRAGIF	TGTGCCAGCAGTTACTCGAGGCAGGGGAGGGCTGGGATTTTC
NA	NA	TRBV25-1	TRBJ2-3	CASRGETGLDTQYF	TGTGCCAGCAGAGGCGAGACAGGTTTAGATACGCAGTATTTT
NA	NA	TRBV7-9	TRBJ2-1	CASSGGGSYNEQFF	TGTGCCAGCAGCGGAGGGGGCTCCTACAATGAGCAGTTCTTC
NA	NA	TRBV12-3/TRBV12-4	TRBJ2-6	CASRERGTDSGANVLTF	TGTGCCAGCAGGGAGAGGGGGACCGACTCCGGGGCCAACGTCCTGACTTTC
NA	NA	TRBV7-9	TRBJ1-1	CASSLPDTEAFF	TGTGCCAGCAGCTTGCCCGACACTGAAGCTTTCTTT
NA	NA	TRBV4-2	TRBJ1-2	CASSQGRNKPNYGYTF	TGTGCCAGCAGCCAGGGTCGAAATAAGCCCAACTATGGCTACACCTTC
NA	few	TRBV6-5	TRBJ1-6	CASSYEGMSSPLHF	TGTGCCAGCAGTTACGAGGGAATGAGCTCACCCCTCCACTTT
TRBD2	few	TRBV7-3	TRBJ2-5	CASSLASGGRETQYF	TGTGCCAGCAGCTTAGCGAGCGGGGGGAGAGAGACCCAGTACTTC
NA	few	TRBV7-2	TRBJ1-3	CASSPQGLTGNTIYF	TGTGCCAGCAGCCCCCAGGGGCTGACAGGAAACACCATATATTTT
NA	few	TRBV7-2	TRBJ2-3	CASSLAPGKNTQYF	TGTGCCAGCAGCTTAGCCCCGGGGAAAAATACGCAGTATTTT
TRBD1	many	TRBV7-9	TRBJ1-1	CASSLTGGDTEAFF	TGTGCCAGCAGCCTGACAGGGGGGGACACTGAAGCTTTCTTT
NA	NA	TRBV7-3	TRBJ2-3	CASSLSNGGDTQYF	TGTGCCAGCAGCTTAAGTAACGGGGGCGATACGCAGTATTTT
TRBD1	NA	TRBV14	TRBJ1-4	CASSRDSNEKLFF	TGTGCCAGCAGCCGGGACAGCAATGAAAAACTGTTTTTT
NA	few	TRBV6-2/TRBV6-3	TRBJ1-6	CASSHDRDQSNSPLHF	TGTGCCAGCAGTCACGACCGGGACCAATCTAATTCACCCCTCCACTTT
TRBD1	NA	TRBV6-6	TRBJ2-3	CASSKRGTGPDTQYF	TGTGCCAGCAGTAAACGGGGGACAGGGCCAGATACGCAGTATTTT
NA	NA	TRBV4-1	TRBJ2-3	CASSQLVFGTDTQYF	TGCGCCAGCAGCCAATTAGTTTTTGGCACAGATACGCAGTATTTT
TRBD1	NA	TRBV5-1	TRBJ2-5	CASSFQQGVGGETQYF	TGCGCCAGCAGCTTCCAACAGGGGGTTGGCGGGGAGACCCAGTACTTC
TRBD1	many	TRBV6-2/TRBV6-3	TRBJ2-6	CASSYTRGPGANVLTF	TGTGCCAGCAGTTACACCAGGGGGCCTGGGGCCAACGTCCTGACTTTC
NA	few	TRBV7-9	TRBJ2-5	CASSRGLTFQETQYF	TGTGCCAGCAGCCGGGGACTTACCTTCCAAGAGACCCAGTACTTC
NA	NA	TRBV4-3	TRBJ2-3	CASSQGVGVITDTQYF	TGCGCCAGCAGCCAAGGCGTGGGGGTTATCACAGATACGCAGTATTTT
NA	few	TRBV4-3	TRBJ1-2	CASSQDLAQYIYGYTF	TGCGCCAGCAGCCAAGATTTGGCGCAATACATATATGGCTACACCTTC